This T cell receptor (beta chain) was documented in a study of blood T cell repertoires in COVID-19. As for the study in general: The cDNA or gDNA used as material had been derived from T cells, B-cell-depleted T cells, or PBMCs.

The authors' processing: Amplification of reference gene primers provided the estimated nucleated cell counts. Produced via immunoSEQ multiplex PCR; TCRdb's table is partial and in-frame only. The V and J calls and clone size were taken over from that table, and D and trimming were inferred from the DNA. The sample has around 86,000 clones, about 90% seen once. This CDR3 contains 15 residues. Germline CDR1 is SGHRS and CDR2 is YFSETQ. The trim removed 0 bases at V and 2 bases at J, leaving 4 bases unmatched. Source material: peripheral blood. This clonotype was sampled from a human donor with acute or convalescent COVID-19. The donor label of this sample is uncertain. The chain links TRBV5-1 to TRBJ1-2; TRBD1 matches at 7 bases. The CDR3 region is CASSLGQGTNYGYTF. The CDR3 region has the DNA TGCGCCAGCAGCTTGGGACAGGGTACGAACTATGGCTACACCTTC.